Listed below are T cell receptor beta chains from one sample, sequenced in a study of shared clonotypes between healthy human individuals. Assay used: immunoSEQ multiplex PCR; TCRdb lists only in-frame clones, some missing. The data show about 1.5 million clones, with 98% seen just once and less than 0.55% held by the top ten. Sequenced: naive CD4+ T cells sorted from blood. These receptors were taken from a man aged 30 to 45 in good health. Each CDR3 is given with its conserved first and last residue. A D gene is named only where the DNA matches it firmly. The size field is filled for only some rows; it gives once, few, many or a size class.

cdr3_nt | cdr3_aa | j_call | v_call | clone_size | d_call
TGTGCCAGCAGTTCAGGGGCTTCTTACGAGCAGTACTTC | CASSSGASYEQYF | TRBJ2-7 | TRBV28 | once | -
TGTGCCAGCAGTTACGTAGGGGGAGGACCCTACGAGCAGTACTTC | CASSYVGGGPYEQYF | TRBJ2-7 | TRBV6-5 | - | -
TGTGCCAGCAGCCCCTTCCCGGGACAGAAAGCTTTCTTT | CASSPFPGQKAFF | TRBJ1-1 | TRBV7-2 | - | TRBD1
TGTGCCAGCAGCCCGCAGGGGCACTATGGCTACACCTTC | CASSPQGHYGYTF | TRBJ1-2 | TRBV5-4 | - | -
TGCGCCAGCAGCTCCCCGGCGGGAGGTAATGAGCAGTTCTTC | CASSSPAGGNEQFF | TRBJ2-1 | TRBV5-1 | - | TRBD2
TGTGCCAGCGGAGTTGGGGGCGCCTACGAGCAGTACTTC | CASGVGGAYEQYF | TRBJ2-7 | TRBV7-2 | - | -
TGTGCCAGCAGCGTATTGCTAGCGGGAGGGCCTAACAATGAGCAGTTCTTC | CASSVLLAGGPNNEQFF | TRBJ2-1 | TRBV9 | - | TRBD2
TGTGCCAGCAGCAGGGATTCTGGAAACACCATATATTTT | CASSRDSGNTIYF | TRBJ1-3 | TRBV6-5 | - | -
TGTGCCAGTATCAAAAAACCGGGCAGGAACTATGGCTACACCTTC | CASIKKPGRNYGYTF | TRBJ1-2 | TRBV19 | - | -
TGTGCCAGCAGCGCGATACTATTAGTTTACGAGCAGTACTTC | CASSAILLVYEQYF | TRBJ2-7 | TRBV7-9 | - | -